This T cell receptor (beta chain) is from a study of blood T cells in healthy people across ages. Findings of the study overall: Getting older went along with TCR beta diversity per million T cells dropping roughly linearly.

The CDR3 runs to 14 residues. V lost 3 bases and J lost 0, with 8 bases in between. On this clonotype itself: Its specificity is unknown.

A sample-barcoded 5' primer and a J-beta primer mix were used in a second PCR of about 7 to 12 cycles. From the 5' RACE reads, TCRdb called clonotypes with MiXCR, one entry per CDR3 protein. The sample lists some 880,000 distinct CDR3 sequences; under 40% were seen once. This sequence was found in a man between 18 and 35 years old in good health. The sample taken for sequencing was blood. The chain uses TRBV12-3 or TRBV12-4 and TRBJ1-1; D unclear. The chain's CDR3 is CASSFELMNTEAFF. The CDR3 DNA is TGTGCCAGCAGTTTCGAACTGATGAACACTGAAGCTTTCTTT.